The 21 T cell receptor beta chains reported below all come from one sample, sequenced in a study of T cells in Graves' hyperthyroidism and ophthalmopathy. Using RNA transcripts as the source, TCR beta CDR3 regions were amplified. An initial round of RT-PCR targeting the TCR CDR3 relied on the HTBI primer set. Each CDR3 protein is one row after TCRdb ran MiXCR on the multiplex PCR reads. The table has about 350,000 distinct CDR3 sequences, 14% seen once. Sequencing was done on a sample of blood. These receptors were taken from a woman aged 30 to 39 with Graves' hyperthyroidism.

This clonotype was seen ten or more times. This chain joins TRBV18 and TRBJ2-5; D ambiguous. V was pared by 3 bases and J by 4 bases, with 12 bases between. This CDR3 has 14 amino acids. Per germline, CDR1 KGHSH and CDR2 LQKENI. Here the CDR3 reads CASSPPNSRETQYF. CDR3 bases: TGTGCCAGCTCACCTCCAAATAGTAGAGAGACCCAGTACTTC.

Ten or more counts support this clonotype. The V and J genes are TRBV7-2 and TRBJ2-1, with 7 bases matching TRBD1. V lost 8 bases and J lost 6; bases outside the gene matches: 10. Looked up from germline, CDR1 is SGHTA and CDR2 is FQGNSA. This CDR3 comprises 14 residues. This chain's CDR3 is CASGTEYLANEQFF. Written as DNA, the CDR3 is TGTGCCAGCGGGACAGAGTACCTAGCCAATGAGCAGTTCTTC.

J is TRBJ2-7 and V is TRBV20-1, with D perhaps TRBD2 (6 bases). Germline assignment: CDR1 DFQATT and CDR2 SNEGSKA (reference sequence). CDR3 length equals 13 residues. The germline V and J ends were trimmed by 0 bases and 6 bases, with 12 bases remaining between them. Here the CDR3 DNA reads TGCAGTGCTAGAGATACGGGAGTCGCCGAGCAGTACTTC. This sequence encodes CSARDTGVAEQYF.

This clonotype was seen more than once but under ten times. The CDR3 bases are TGTGCCAGTAGTGAACCGACGGGACAGGGTACGCAGTATTTT. Translating it yields CASSEPTGQGTQYF. The V and J genes are TRBV19 and TRBJ2-3; 9 nucleotides agree with TRBD1. With 5 bases clipped from V and 8 bases from J, the junction kept 8 bases outside the gene matches. The length of the CDR3 is 14 residues. Germline-derived CDR1 and CDR2 are LNHDA and SQIVND (reference sequence).

CDR3 protein: CASRRGSYTGELFF. The CDR3 region has the DNA TGTGCCAGCAGGCGCGGGAGCTATACCGGGGAGCTGTTTTTT. This sequence joins TRBV3-1 and TRBJ2-2; 7 positions agree with TRBD2. The CDR3 loop spans 14 amino acids. V dropped 6 bases and J dropped 5; count of bases not matched to a gene: 6. CDR1 and CDR2 (germline): LGHDT, YNNKEL (reference sequence).

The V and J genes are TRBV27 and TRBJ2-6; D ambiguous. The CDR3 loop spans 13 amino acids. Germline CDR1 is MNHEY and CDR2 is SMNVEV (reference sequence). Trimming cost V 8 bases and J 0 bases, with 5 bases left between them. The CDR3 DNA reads TGTGCCAGCCGAATCTCTGGGGCCAACGTCCTGACTTTC. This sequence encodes CASRISGANVLTF.

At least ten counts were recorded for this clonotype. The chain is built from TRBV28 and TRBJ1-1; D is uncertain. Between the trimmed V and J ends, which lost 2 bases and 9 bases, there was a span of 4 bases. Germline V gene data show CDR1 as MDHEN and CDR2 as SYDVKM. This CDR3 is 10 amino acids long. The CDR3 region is CASSLSQAFF. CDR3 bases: TGTGCCAGCAGTTTAAGCCAAGCTTTCTTT.

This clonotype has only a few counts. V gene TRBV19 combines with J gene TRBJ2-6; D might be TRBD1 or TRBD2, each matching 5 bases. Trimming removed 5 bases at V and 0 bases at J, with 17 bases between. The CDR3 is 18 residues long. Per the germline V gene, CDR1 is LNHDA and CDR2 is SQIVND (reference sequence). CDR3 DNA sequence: TGTGCCAGTAGTCGCCTCCCGGGACGGAGCTCTGGGGCCAACGTCCTGACTTTC. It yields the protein CASSRLPGRSSGANVLTF. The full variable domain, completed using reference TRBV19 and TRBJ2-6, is DGGITQSPKYLFRKEGQNVTLSCEQNLNHDAMYWYRQDPGQGLRLIYYSQIVNDFQKGDIAEGYSVSREKKESFPLTVTSAQKNPTAFYLCASSRLPGRSSGANVLTFGAGSRLTVL.

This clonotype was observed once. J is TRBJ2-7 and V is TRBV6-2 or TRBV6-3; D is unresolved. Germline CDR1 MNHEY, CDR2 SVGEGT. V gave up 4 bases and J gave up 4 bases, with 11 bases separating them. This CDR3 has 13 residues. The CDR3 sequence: CASSLERPYEQYF. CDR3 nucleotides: TGTGCCAGCAGTTTAGAACGACCGTACGAGCAGTACTTC.

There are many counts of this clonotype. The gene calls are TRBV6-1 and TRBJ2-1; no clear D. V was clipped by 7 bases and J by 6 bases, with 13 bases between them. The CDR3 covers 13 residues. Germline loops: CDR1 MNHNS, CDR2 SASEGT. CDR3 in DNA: TGTGCCAGCACCCGGACGTTCGGCAATGAGCAGTTCTTC. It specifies CASTRTFGNEQFF.

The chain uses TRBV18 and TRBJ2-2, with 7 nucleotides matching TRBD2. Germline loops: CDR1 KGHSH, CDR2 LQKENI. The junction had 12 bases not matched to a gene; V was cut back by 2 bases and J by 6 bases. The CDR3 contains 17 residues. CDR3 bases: TGTGCCAGCTCACCAAAACCGGCGGGAGAACACGCCGGGGAGCTGTTTTTT. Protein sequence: CASSPKPAGEHAGELFF.

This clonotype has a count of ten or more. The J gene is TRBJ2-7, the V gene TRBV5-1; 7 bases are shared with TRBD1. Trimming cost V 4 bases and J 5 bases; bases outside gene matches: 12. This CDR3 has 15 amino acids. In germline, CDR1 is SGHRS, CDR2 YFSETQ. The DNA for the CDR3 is TGCGCCAGCAGCACAACCCCGACAGGGACGGACGAGCAGTACTTC. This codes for CASSTTPTGTDEQYF.

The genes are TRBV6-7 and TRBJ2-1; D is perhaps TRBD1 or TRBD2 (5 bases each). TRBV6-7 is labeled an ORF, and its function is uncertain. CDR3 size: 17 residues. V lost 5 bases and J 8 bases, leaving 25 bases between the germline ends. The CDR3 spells CASSENRGDGDPHEQFF. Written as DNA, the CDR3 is TGTGCCAGCAGTGAAAACCGGGGCGACGGAGATCCCCATGAGCAGTTCTTC.

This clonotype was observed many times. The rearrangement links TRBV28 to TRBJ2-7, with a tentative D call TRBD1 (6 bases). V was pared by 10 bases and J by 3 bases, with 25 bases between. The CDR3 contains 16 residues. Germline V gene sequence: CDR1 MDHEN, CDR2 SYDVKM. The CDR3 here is CATPQGWIGNHYEQYF. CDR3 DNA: TGTGCCACCCCACAGGGTTGGATTGGTAACCACTACGAGCAGTACTTC.

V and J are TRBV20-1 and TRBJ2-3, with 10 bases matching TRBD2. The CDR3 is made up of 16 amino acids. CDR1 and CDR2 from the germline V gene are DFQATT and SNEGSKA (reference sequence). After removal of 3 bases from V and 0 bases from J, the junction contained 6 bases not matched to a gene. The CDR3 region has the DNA TGCAGTGCTAGGGATAGACTAGCGGGCAGCACAGATACGCAGTATTTT. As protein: CSARDRLAGSTDTQYF.

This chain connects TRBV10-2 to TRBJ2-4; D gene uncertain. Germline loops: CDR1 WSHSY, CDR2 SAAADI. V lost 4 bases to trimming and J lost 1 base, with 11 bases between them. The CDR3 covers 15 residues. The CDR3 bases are TGCGCCAGCAGTGGGGCCCGAATCGCCAAAAACATTCAGTACTTC. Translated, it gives CASSGARIAKNIQYF.

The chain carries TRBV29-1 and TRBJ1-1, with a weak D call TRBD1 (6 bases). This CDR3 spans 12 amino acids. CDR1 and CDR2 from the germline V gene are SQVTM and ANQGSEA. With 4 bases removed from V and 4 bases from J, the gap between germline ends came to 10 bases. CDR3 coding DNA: TGCAGCGTTGGCGCCAGGGGCACTGAAGCTTTCTTT. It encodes CSVGARGTEAFF.

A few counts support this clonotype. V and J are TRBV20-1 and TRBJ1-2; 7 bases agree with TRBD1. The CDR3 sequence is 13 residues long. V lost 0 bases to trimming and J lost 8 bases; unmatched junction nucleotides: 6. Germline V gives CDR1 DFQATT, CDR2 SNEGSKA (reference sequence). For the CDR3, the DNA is TGCAGTGCTAGAGACCAGGGGGATCGGGGCTACACCTTC. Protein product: CSARDQGDRGYTF.

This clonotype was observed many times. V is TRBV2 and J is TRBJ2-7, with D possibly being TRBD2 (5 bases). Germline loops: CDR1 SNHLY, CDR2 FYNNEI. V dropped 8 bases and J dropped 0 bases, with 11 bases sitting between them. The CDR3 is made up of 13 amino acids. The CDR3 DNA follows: TGTGCCAGCGTCGGAGACTACTCCTACGAGCAGTACTTC. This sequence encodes CASVGDYSYEQYF.

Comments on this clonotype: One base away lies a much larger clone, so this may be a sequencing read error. The CDR3 DNA sequence: TGCAGTGCCATATCCGGGAGCGGGAGGGCTGGCACAGATACGCAGTATTTT. It yields the protein CSAISGSGRAGTDTQYF. The chain employs TRBV20-1 and TRBJ2-3, with 10 bases fitting TRBD2. The V gene end was trimmed by 6 bases and the J gene end by 1 base; junction bases not matched to a gene: 13. This CDR3 spans 17 amino acids. Per germline, CDR1 DFQATT and CDR2 SNEGSKA (reference sequence).

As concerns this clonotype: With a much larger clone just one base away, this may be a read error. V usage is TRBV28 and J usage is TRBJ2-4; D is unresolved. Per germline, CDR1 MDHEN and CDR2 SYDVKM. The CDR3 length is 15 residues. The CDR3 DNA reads TGTACCAGCAGTTTCTTACAATTAGGCAAAAACATTCAGTACTTC. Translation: CTSSFLQLGKNIQYF.